A selection of T cell receptor beta chains follows, all from one sample in a study of Graves' ophthalmopathy and Graves' hyperthyroidism. MiXCR was run by TCRdb on the multiplex PCR reads, yielding one entry per CDR3 protein. The table has over a million distinct CDR3 sequences, about 36% seen once. Sequenced material: peripheral blood or thyroid tissue (not recorded which). The receptors shown here come from an adult man with Graves' hyperthyroidism. Each CDR3 is given with its conserved first and last residue. D genes are given only for firm matches. The size of a clone is reported for some rows only, either as once, few or many, or as a class for expanded clones.

>.|.|TRBJ1-4|TRBV6-1
TGTGCCAGCAGTGAAAGTAGTTGGGAAAAACTGTTTTTT
CASSESSWEKLFF
>.|.|TRBJ1-5|TRBV6-5
TGTGCCAGCATCGAAGAACCGGGACGGAGAGGCAATCAGCCCCAGCATTTT
CASIEEPGRRGNQPQHF
>.|few|TRBJ2-7|TRBV28
TGTGCCAGCAGTCAGACCACAAGGAGTAGAGACGAGCAGTACTTC
CASSQTTRSRDEQYF
>TRBD1|many|TRBJ2-1|TRBV24-1
TGTGCCACCAGTGAAACGCCGGGACAGAGGATTTACAATGAGCAGTTCTTC
CATSETPGQRIYNEQFF
>.|.|TRBJ1-2|TRBV20-1
TGCAGTGCTAGAGTAGCCCTAGTTGGTGGCTATGGCTACACCTTC
CSARVALVGGYGYTF
>.|.|TRBJ2-2|TRBV7-6
TGTGCCAGCAGCTTATTAACAGGGATGATTCTACGGGAGCTGTTTTTT
CASSLLTGMILRELFF
>TRBD2|.|TRBJ2-2|TRBV7-2
TGCGCCAGCAGCCAAGTCATGGGGGGGTCCGGGGAGCTGTTTTTT
CASSQVMGGSGELFF
>.|many|TRBJ2-7|TRBV29-1
TGCAGCGTTGTTGTGGGTAGCGCCTACGAGCAGTACTTC
CSVVVGSAYEQYF
>.|few|TRBJ2-7|TRBV12-3/TRBV12-4
TGTGCCAGCACCGACAGTGGAAGCTCCTACGAGCAGTACTTC
CASTDSGSSYEQYF
>.|many|TRBJ2-5|TRBV7-9
TGTGCCAGCAGCTTAGTTGGTTTGAGGGAGACCCAGTACTTC
CASSLVGLRETQYF
>.|.|TRBJ2-7|TRBV30
TGTGCCTGCAATAAACGGACGACAGTTTACGAGCAGTACTTC
CACNKRTTVYEQYF
>.|many|TRBJ1-5|TRBV7-2
TGTGCCAGCAGCCTAAGACAGGCGGGGAATCAGCCCCAGCATTTT
CASSLRQAGNQPQHF
>.|few|TRBJ1-1|TRBV6-5
TGTGCCAGCATTTTCCGGGACACATACACTGAAGCTTTCTTT
CASIFRDTYTEAFF
>.|.|TRBJ2-7|TRBV15
TGTGCCACCAGCAGACCATCCTGGGACTACGAGCAGTACTTC
CATSRPSWDYEQYF
>TRBD2|.|TRBJ2-5|TRBV2
TGTGCCAGCAGTGCCTCGACTAGCGGGGGATCGGAGACCCAGTACTTC
CASSASTSGGSETQYF
>.|many|TRBJ1-5|TRBV20-1
TGCAGTGCTAGAGATCCCAGGGGCCCCCAGCCCCAGCATTTT
CSARDPRGPQPQHF
>.|.|TRBJ1-4|TRBV28
TGTGCCAGCAGTCTATCGGGGACATCGGTTGGGGAACTGTTTTTT
CASSLSGTSVGELFF
>.|.|TRBJ2-7|TRBV20-1
TGCAGTGCTAATCCTCGCAGAGGAAACTACGAGCAGTACTTC
CSANPRRGNYEQYF
>.|.|TRBJ1-1|TRBV30
TGTGCCTGGAGCCCTCAGGGTGGGAAGAACACTGAAGCTTTCTTT
CAWSPQGGKNTEAFF
>TRBD1|many|TRBJ1-2|TRBV2
TGTGCCAGCAGTGAAGCACCGACAGGGTGGTATGGCTACACCTTC
CASSEAPTGWYGYTF
>.|many|TRBJ2-2|TRBV2
TGTGCCAGCAGTGAACCCACCGGGGAGCTGTTTTTT
CASSEPTGELFF
>.|.|TRBJ2-7|TRBV29-1
TGCAGCGTTGCGGCAGGTCCTTCCTACGAGCAGTACTTC
CSVAAGPSYEQYF
>.|many|TRBJ2-5|TRBV20-1
TGCAGTGCTAGAGGAGAGGGAGGAGAGACCCAGTACTTC
CSARGEGGETQYF
>.|.|TRBJ1-4|TRBV19
TGTGCCAGTAGTTCAAAACGCGGGACTAGCGCTAATGAAAAACTGTTTTTT
CASSSKRGTSANEKLFF
>.|many|TRBJ2-5|TRBV7-2
TGTGCCAGCAGTCCCCCGGGACGGGAGACCCAGTACTTC
CASSPPGRETQYF
>TRBD1|many|TRBJ1-2|TRBV7-2
TGTGCCAGCAGTCGAGACAGGGCGGATGGCTACACCTTC
CASSRDRADGYTF
>.|many|TRBJ2-2|TRBV14
TGTGCCAGCAGCCAAGTAGTGGGGAGCACCGGGGAGCTGTTTTTT
CASSQVVGSTGELFF
>.|.|TRBJ1-1|TRBV19
TGTGCCAGTAGTAGCCGGGACCACAAGGACACTGAAGCTTTCTTT
CASSSRDHKDTEAFF
>.|.|TRBJ2-5|TRBV10-3
TGTGCCATCAGTGAGACAGGGTGGGAGACCCAGTACTTC
CAISETGWETQYF
>TRBD1|.|TRBJ1-2|TRBV15
TGTGCCACCAGCAGAGATATTCAGGGGGAAGGCTATGGCTACACCTTC
CATSRDIQGEGYGYTF
>.|few|TRBJ1-1|TRBV10-2
TGCGCCAGCAGTTACGGGTCAGGCGACTCTGAAGCTTTCTTT
CASSYGSGDSEAFF
>.|few|TRBJ2-7|TRBV10-3
TGTGCCATCGTCGGTCTCGGGACGGCAGTTTACGAGCAGTACTTC
CAIVGLGTAVYEQYF
>.|.|TRBJ1-1|TRBV6-9
TGTGCCAGCAATCTGGGGCCATATGAAGCTTTCTTT
CASNLGPYEAFF
>TRBD2|.|TRBJ2-5|TRBV5-4
TGTGCCAGCACCTCAGCGGAGGCGGGAGCGCGGGAGACCCAGTACTTC
CASTSAEAGARETQYF
>TRBD1|many|TRBJ2-6|TRBV2
TGTGCCAGCAACGCCCTTGGACAGGGGGCTAATCGTGGGGCCAACGTCCTGACTTTC
CASNALGQGANRGANVLTF
>.|many|TRBJ1-5|TRBV6-4
TGTGCCAGCAGTGAGGACTATCGGGCTCAGCCCCAGCATTTT
CASSEDYRAQPQHF
>.|.|TRBJ1-1|TRBV7-8
TGTGCCAGCAGCTTAGCGTCAGAAACTGAAGCTCTCTTT
CASSLASETEALF